These 23 T cell receptor beta chains were all obtained from the same sample, sequenced in a study of T-cell reconstitution after alpha-beta-depleted transplantation in children. Unique molecular identifiers were used to barcode this TCRbeta library. Via MiXCR, TCRdb re-called the PCR reads, giving one row per CDR3 protein. The table lists under 750,000 distinct CDR3 sequences, around 23% of them singletons. The source was PBMCs, mostly from graft donor cells, collected 360 days after TCRalphabeta/CD19-depleted stem cell transplant. These receptor sequences come from a boy younger than two who had a stem cell transplant for acute myeloid leukemia, so the T cells may come from the graft donor.

Ten or more counts support this clonotype. The chain recombines TRBV29-1 with TRBJ2-7; D is ambiguous. Trimming took off 4 bases at V and 3 bases at J, with 7 bases between the two ends. The CDR3 runs to 11 residues. Germline V CDR1 and CDR2: SQVTM, ANQGSEA. The CDR3 is CSVGGFYEQYF. The CDR3 DNA reads as TGCAGCGTTGGAGGATTCTACGAGCAGTACTTC.

This clonotype was observed a handful of times. This chain uses TRBV12-3 or TRBV12-4 with TRBJ1-2; D perhaps matches TRBD1 (5 bases). The CDR3 has 17 residues. With 3 bases removed from V and 3 bases from J, the gap between germline ends came to 20 bases. Here the CDR3 DNA reads TGTGCCAGCAGTTTCGGATCGGGGCTCTCGGGGGACTATGGCTACACCTTC. Encoded protein: CASSFGSGLSGDYGYTF.

This clonotype was picked up a small number of times. The chain combines TRBV12-3 or TRBV12-4 with TRBJ1-5; D gene unclear. Trimming took off 3 bases at V and 0 bases at J, with 6 bases between the two ends. The CDR3 covers 14 residues. CDR3 residues: CASSFDISNQPQHF. CDR3 sequence (DNA): TGTGCCAGCAGTTTCGACATTAGCAATCAGCCCCAGCATTTT.

This clonotype was seen a few times. The chain recombines TRBV6-1 with TRBJ2-1; tentatively, D is TRBD1 or TRBD2 (5 bases each). Between the trimmed V and J ends, which lost 5 bases and 10 bases, there was a span of 9 bases. The V gene's germline CDR1 is MNHNS and CDR2 SASEGT. This CDR3 is built from 11 residues. DNA of the CDR3: TGTGCCAGCAGTCCTTGGGGGGAGCAGTTCTTC. Amino acid sequence: CASSPWGEQFF.

In this sample, this clonotype turned up many times. The V gene is TRBV20-1, the J gene TRBJ1-5; D uncertain. Germline V gene sequence: CDR1 DFQATT, CDR2 SNEGSKA (reference sequence). The CDR3 is 13 amino acids. V lost 4 bases to trimming and J lost 1 base, with 8 bases between them. The CDR3 DNA sequence: TGCAGTGCTACAGACTGGAGCAATCAGCCCCAGCATTTT. Residues: CSATDWSNQPQHF.

This clonotype has a handful of counts. The V call is TRBV29-1, the J call TRBJ2-5; unclear D gene. Trimming pared 6 bases from V and 2 bases from J, leaving 13 bases between. This CDR3 spans 13 amino acids. Germline V gene lookup returns CDR1 SQVTM and CDR2 ANQGSEA. The CDR3, as DNA: TGCAGCGTCCCGGGTTCCCGTCAAGAGACCCAGTACTTC. Translated, it gives CSVPGSRQETQYF.

The CDR3 here is CASSYAGRTNEKLFF. CDR3 coding DNA: TGTGCCAGCAGTTACGCGGGACGGACTAATGAAAAACTGTTTTTT. J is TRBJ1-4 and V is TRBV6-5; weak D call: TRBD1 (5 bases). The CDR3 spans 15 residues. The germline CDR1 and CDR2 sequences are MNHEY and SVGAGI. V lost 2 bases and J 2 bases, leaving 9 bases between the germline ends.

This clonotype was observed a few times. This chain joins TRBV6-5 and TRBJ2-1; 10 bases map to TRBD2. CDR3 size: 15 residues. Trimming removed 4 bases from V and 5 bases from J; junction bases left unmatched: 5. The germline CDR1 and CDR2 sequences are MNHEY and SVGAGI. CDR3 coding DNA: TGTGCCAGCAGTTTAGGGACTAGCGCTAACAATGAGCAGTTCTTC. It specifies CASSLGTSANNEQFF.

This clonotype was detected a few times. This chain links TRBV29-1 with TRBJ1-6; D might be TRBD1 (5 bases). The CDR3 has 13 residues. V was cut by 5 bases and J by 14 bases, with 19 bases left in between. CDR1 and CDR2 from the germline V gene are SQVTM and ANQGSEA. DNA for the CDR3: TGCAGCGTTATGGGGGAGGAGGATCTCACCCTCCACTTT. Translated, it gives CSVMGEEDLTLHF.

This clonotype came up a few times. This chain connects TRBV12-3 or TRBV12-4 to TRBJ1-1; D may be TRBD1 (5 bases). V lost 6 bases and J 0 bases, leaving 14 bases between the germline ends. The CDR3 totals 15 residues. CDR3 bases: TGTGCCAGCAGGCTCCAGGGAAACCTGAACACTGAAGCTTTCTTT. Amino acid sequence: CASRLQGNLNTEAFF.

A few counts support this clonotype. The genes are TRBV5-1 and TRBJ2-7, with unresolved D. The germline V gene encodes CDR1 SGHRS and CDR2 YFSETQ. Trimming removed 0 bases from V and 5 bases from J, with 12 bases in between. The CDR3 contains 14 residues. CDR3 nucleotide sequence: TGCGCCAGCAGCTTGGAGTCAGTCCGGGACGAGCAGTACTTC. This codes for CASSLESVRDEQYF.

This clonotype came up many times. V usage is TRBV20-1 and J usage is TRBJ2-1, with D possibly TRBD2 on 7 matching bases. Deletions cut 1 base from V and 8 bases from J, with 18 bases between. Germline V gene sequence: CDR1 DFQATT, CDR2 SNEGSKA (reference sequence). The CDR3 consists of 15 residues. In nucleotides, the CDR3 is TGCAGTGCTAGAGGGGGGGCTTTAGCGGGCGATGAGCAGTTCTTC. Amino acid sequence: CSARGGALAGDEQFF.

V and J are TRBV18 and TRBJ2-7; TRBD1 agrees at 8 bases. The CDR3 totals 15 residues. CDR1 is KGHSH and CDR2 is LQKENI in the germline V gene. The junction had 9 bases not matched to a gene; V was cut back by 6 bases and J by 2 bases. The CDR3 nucleotides read TGTGCCAGCTCCCAAAGGACAGGGTCGACCTACGAGCAGTACTTC. Translation: CASSQRTGSTYEQYF.

In its sample, this clonotype was seen many times. This chain joins TRBV7-3 and TRBJ2-1; TRBD1 matches at 7 bases. The length of the CDR3 is 13 residues. Germline V gene data show CDR1 as SGHTA and CDR2 as FQGTGA. With 4 bases clipped from V and 6 bases from J, the junction kept 3 bases outside the gene matches. In DNA form, the CDR3 reads TGTGCCAGCAGCTCCGGGACAGCCAATGAGCAGTTCTTC. As protein: CASSSGTANEQFF.

Many counts were recorded for this clonotype. This chain connects TRBV10-3 to TRBJ1-4; possible D gene TRBD1, 6 bases. With 2 bases removed from V and 0 bases from J, the gap between germline ends came to 10 bases. The CDR3 loop spans 16 amino acids. In germline, CDR1 is ENHRY, CDR2 SYGVKD. CDR3 DNA sequence: TGTGCCATCAGTGAGGCCGGGACATCAACTAATGAAAAACTGTTTTTT. Amino acid sequence: CAISEAGTSTNEKLFF.

The rearrangement joins TRBV14 to TRBJ1-3; D unresolved. V lost 4 bases to trimming and J lost 0 bases, with 16 bases between them. The CDR3 extends over 17 amino acids. Germline lookup yields CDR1 SGHDN and CDR2 FVKESK. The CDR3 coding sequence is TGTGCCAGCAGCCTTGTAGCGGGAGGCCCCTCTGGAAACACCATATATTTT. Protein sequence: CASSLVAGGPSGNTIYF.

There are many counts of this clonotype. The chain links TRBV6-2 or TRBV6-3 to TRBJ2-5; the D gene is possibly TRBD2 (6 bases). The CDR3 covers 17 residues. CDR1 and CDR2 (germline): MNHEY, SVGEGT. Trimming took off 7 bases at V and 0 bases at J, with 21 bases between the two ends. Written as DNA, the CDR3 is TGTGCCAGCAAGAGAAGTCTCATGACGGGGGACCAAGAGACCCAGTACTTC. Translated, it gives CASKRSLMTGDQETQYF.

This clonotype was detected many times. This chain uses TRBV5-1 with TRBJ2-2; D is undetermined. Germline V gives CDR1 SGHRS, CDR2 YFSETQ. CDR3 length: 14 amino acids. V lost 0 bases, J lost 2 bases, and 5 bases lay in between. The DNA of the CDR3 is TGCGCCAGCAGCTTGGGGGATAACACCGGGGAGCTGTTTTTT. Protein sequence: CASSLGDNTGELFF.

The CDR3 sequence is CASSLDRGTSSYNEQFF. CDR3 DNA sequence: TGTGCCAGCAGCTTAGATAGGGGAACAAGCTCCTACAATGAGCAGTTCTTC. This chain connects TRBV7-9 to TRBJ2-1; tentatively, D is TRBD1 (5 bases). CDR3 size: 17 residues. Germline V gene data show CDR1 as SEHNR and CDR2 as FQNEAQ (reference sequence). The ends were cut back, 1 base at V and 0 bases at J, with 13 bases in the middle.

A few counts support this clonotype. V is TRBV12-3 or TRBV12-4 and J is TRBJ2-5; D gene ambiguous. The CDR3 covers 14 residues. Trimming cost V 5 bases and J 5 bases, with 15 bases left between them. In DNA, the CDR3 is TGTGCCAGCAGTCCAGGCCAGTACCGGGAGACCCAGTACTTC. It translates to CASSPGQYRETQYF.

The rearrangement uses TRBV20-1 and TRBJ2-7, with D uncertain. Germline loops: CDR1 DFQATT, CDR2 SNEGSKA (reference sequence). V dropped 0 bases and J dropped 1 base, with 4 bases sitting between them. This CDR3 spans 12 amino acids. CDR3 amino acids: CSARDGSYEQYV. The CDR3 DNA follows: TGCAGTGCTAGAGACGGGTCCTACGAGCAGTACGTC.

This chain links TRBV24-1 with TRBJ2-1; D is uncertain. The germline gives CDR1 KGHDR, CDR2 SFDVKD. The CDR3 is 12 amino acids. V gave up 3 bases and J gave up 8 bases, with 7 bases separating them. The CDR3 coding sequence is TGTGCCACCAGTGATCTAGGACATGAGCAGTTCTTC. It codes for CATSDLGHEQFF.

The rearrangement uses TRBV24-1 and TRBJ2-1, with D possibly TRBD1 on 6 matching bases. The CDR3 length is 16 residues. The V gene's germline CDR1 is KGHDR and CDR2 SFDVKD. V lost 0 bases to trimming and J lost 0 bases, with 8 bases between them. This CDR3 is CATSDLGDNSYNEQFF. In nucleotides, the CDR3 is TGTGCCACCAGTGATTTGGGGGACAACTCCTACAATGAGCAGTTCTTC.